The present T cell receptor (beta chain) was sequenced within a study of blood T cell repertoires in COVID-19. J lost 6 bases, V lost 6 bases, and 4 bases had no gene match. Per the germline V gene, CDR1 is SQVTM and CDR2 is ANQGSEA. The CDR3 runs 11 residues. Study processing details: Scientists estimated how many nucleated cells there were by amplifying reference gene primers. Some clones are missing from TCRdb's copy, which holds only in-frame ones; the method was immunoSEQ multiplex PCR. V, J and clone size were drawn from that table, and D and trimming were deduced from the DNA. The sample shows 200,000 or so clones, about four fifths of them seen only once.

Sequenced material: peripheral blood. V usage is TRBV29-1 and J usage is TRBJ1-1; 7 positions match TRBD1. This clonotype was sampled from a woman of 80 years or more with COVID-19, enrolled during active disease. Here the CDR3 DNA reads TGCAGCGTGAGGGGGCCCGCTGAAGCTTTCTTT. It specifies CSVRGPAEAFF.